The 19 T cell receptor beta chains presented below share a single source sample, sequenced in a study of blood T cell repertoires in COVID-19. TCRdb's copy holds only in-frame clones and misses some; the assay was immunoSEQ multiplex PCR. The repertoire consists of 150,000 to 250,000 clones, with roughly 80% occurring once and the leading ten covering around 7%. Sequenced input: PBMCs or T cells enriched from blood (not recorded which). All receptors come from a man in his forties who had recovered from COVID-19.

The CDR3, as DNA: TGCGCCAGCAGCTTGAGTTTTCGGTTTGAGGGGACTAGCGGCTCCTACGAGCAGTACTTC. Residues: CASSLSFRFEGTSGSYEQYF. The chain recombines TRBV5-1 with TRBJ2-7, with 11 bases aligning to TRBD2. Germline loops: CDR1 SGHRS, CDR2 YFSETQ. There are 20 residues in the CDR3. V shed 1 base, J shed 0 bases, and the junction held 15 bases outside the gene matches.

This clone was observed a single time. The J gene is TRBJ2-3, the V gene TRBV4-2, with 11 bases matching TRBD1. The CDR3 is 18 residues long. Per the germline V gene, CDR1 is LGHNA and CDR2 is YNFKEQ. V trimming: 0 bases; J trimming: 3 bases; junction bases outside the gene matches: 8. The CDR3 is CASSQDFVGTGGTDTQYF. CDR3 in DNA: TGTGCCAGCAGCCAAGATTTTGTGGGGACAGGGGGTACAGATACGCAGTATTTT.

This clone was detected a few times. The CDR3 DNA is TGCGCCAGCAGCCCCCTAGGGGGTGGCTACGAGCAGTACTTC. Its translation: CASSPLGGGYEQYF. The V and J genes are TRBV4-1 and TRBJ2-7, with D possibly being TRBD1 (6 bases). In germline, CDR1 is MGHRA, CDR2 YSYEKL. Trimming shortened V by 4 bases and J by 3 bases, and 13 bases separated the two germline ends. The CDR3 is made up of 14 amino acids.

This chain links TRBV5-5 with TRBJ2-6, with 7 bases lining up with TRBD1. J gave up 0 bases and V 4 bases, and 10 bases lay outside the gene matches. The CDR3 runs 18 residues. Per germline, CDR1 SGHKS and CDR2 YYEKEE (reference sequence). The CDR3 coding sequence is TGTGCCAGCAGCGTCGACAGGGTCCCCACCTCTGGGGCCAACGTCCTGACTTTC. Its translation: CASSVDRVPTSGANVLTF.

This chain uses TRBV14 with TRBJ1-1; D ambiguous. Trimming removed 5 bases from V and 3 bases from J, with 4 bases in between. CDR3 length: 11 residues. Germline V lookup: CDR1 SGHDN, CDR2 FVKESK. The CDR3 here is CASSSYTEAFF. DNA for the CDR3: TGTGCCAGCAGCTCCTACACTGAAGCTTTCTTT.

The chain has TRBV18 and TRBJ2-5; the match to TRBD2 covers 10 bases. CDR1 KGHSH and CDR2 LQKENI come from the germline V gene. This CDR3 spans 15 amino acids. V dropped 3 bases and J dropped 5; count of bases not matched to a gene: 6. The CDR3 loop is CASSPPMTSGETQYF. The CDR3, as DNA: TGTGCCAGCTCACCGCCTATGACTAGCGGGGAGACCCAGTACTTC. Full variable domain (rest looked up from reference TRBV18 and TRBJ2-5): NAGVMQNPRHLVRRRGQEARLRCSPMKGHSHVYWYRQLPEEGLKFMVYLQKENIIDESGMPKERFSAEFPKEGPSILRIQQVVRGDSAAYFCASSPPMTSGETQYFGPGTRLLVL.

J is TRBJ2-3 and V is TRBV9; 8 bases line up with TRBD2. Germline values: CDR1 SGDLS, CDR2 YYNGEE. This CDR3 comprises 16 residues. J was trimmed by 5 bases and V by 6 bases; bases with no gene match: 14. The CDR3 DNA sequence: TGTGCCAGCAACCCTTATGCGGGGGGCCAGGGAGATACGCAGTATTTT. Translating it yields CASNPYAGGQGDTQYF.

V is TRBV3-1 (or the pseudogene TRBV3-2) and J is TRBJ1-1; D gene uncertain. The CDR3 covers 10 residues. Germline values: CDR1 LGHDT, CDR2 YNNKEL (reference sequence). Trimming removed 8 bases from V and 5 bases from J, with 6 bases in between. The chain's CDR3 is CASGGTEAFF. CDR3 DNA: TGTGCCAGCGGCGGTACTGAAGCTTTCTTT.

The chain employs TRBV5-1 and TRBJ1-2; a possible D gene is TRBD1 (5 bases). V was trimmed by 2 bases and J by 8 bases, leaving 13 bases between them. Germline-derived CDR1 and CDR2 are SGHRS and YFSETQ. The CDR3 has 13 residues. The DNA of the CDR3 is TGCGCCAGCAGCTTTGGATCGGGGGAAGGCTACACCTTC. It encodes CASSFGSGEGYTF. Drawing the rest from reference TRBV5-1 and TRBJ1-2, the complete variable domain is KAGVTQTPRYLIKTRGQQVTLSCSPISGHRSVSWYQQTPGQGLQFLFEYFSETQRNKGNFPGRFSGRQFSNSRSEMNVSTLELGDSALYLCASSFGSGEGYTFGSGTRLTVV.

V is TRBV5-1 and J is TRBJ1-2, with TRBD1 matching 9 bases. CDR1 and CDR2 from the germline V gene are SGHRS and YFSETQ. This CDR3 spans 14 amino acids. The V segment lost 4 bases and the J segment 2 bases; nucleotides outside the gene matches: 3. CDR3 loop: CASSVDRGNYGYTF. CDR3 coding DNA: TGCGCCAGCAGCGTCGACAGGGGGAACTATGGCTACACCTTC. Full variable domain (outside the CDR3, taken from reference TRBV5-1 and TRBJ1-2): KAGVTQTPRYLIKTRGQQVTLSCSPISGHRSVSWYQQTPGQGLQFLFEYFSETQRNKGNFPGRFSGRQFSNSRSEMNVSTLELGDSALYLCASSVDRGNYGYTFGSGTRLTVV.

The rearrangement uses TRBV4-2 and TRBJ2-2; a possible D gene is TRBD2 (5 bases). CDR3 length: 16 amino acids. Trimming left V 0 bases short and J 4 bases short, with 12 bases between. Per germline, CDR1 LGHNA and CDR2 YNFKEQ. CDR3 region: CASSQDLTGSTGELFF. The CDR3, as DNA: TGTGCCAGCAGCCAAGATCTTACTGGGAGCACCGGGGAGCTGTTTTTT.

This clone was seen a handful of times. The CDR3 sequence is CASSLQDYMGYTF. CDR3 DNA: TGTGCCAGCAGCTTACAGGACTACATGGGCTACACCTTC. The rearrangement uses TRBV11-2 and TRBJ1-2; the D is unclear. The V end was cut by 2 bases, the J end by 8 bases, with 12 bases between. The V gene's germline CDR1 is SGHAT and CDR2 FQNNGV. The length of the CDR3 is 13 residues.

The CDR3 region has the DNA TGTGCCAGCAGCTTATCGGGGGGCACAAGGGAGCAGTACTTC. Protein sequence: CASSLSGGTREQYF. This chain uses TRBV11-2 with TRBJ2-7; possible D gene TRBD2, 7 bases. V dropped 2 bases and J dropped 7 bases, with 15 bases sitting between them. CDR1 and CDR2 from the germline V gene are SGHAT and FQNNGV. The CDR3 is 14 amino acids.

J is TRBJ1-1 and V is TRBV24-1; 9 bases line up with TRBD1. Germline values: CDR1 KGHDR, CDR2 SFDVKD. V was clipped by 3 bases and J by 0 bases; unmatched bases: 1. The CDR3 runs to 15 residues. The CDR3 spells CATSDGTGLNTEAFF. CDR3 DNA: TGTGCCACCAGTGATGGGACAGGGTTGAACACTGAAGCTTTCTTT.

As regards this clone: One end of the junction does not line up with germline, which may come from a read error. The J gene is TRBJ1-1, the V gene TRBV5-1; 7 bases fit TRBD1. Per germline, CDR1 SGHRS and CDR2 YFSETQ. The CDR3 spans 14 residues. The CDR3 DNA follows: TGCGCCAGCAGGTTGGAGGGGGCGAGCACTGAAGCTTTCTTT. Amino acid sequence: CASRLEGASTEAFF.

The chain uses TRBV5-6 and TRBJ1-1; TRBD1 matches at 8 bases. The length of the CDR3 is 15 residues. Trimming removed 3 bases from V and 1 base from J; junction bases left unmatched: 5. Germline V gene data show CDR1 as SGHDT and CDR2 as YYEEEE. The CDR3 loop is CASSSGQGGNTEAFF. CDR3 coding DNA: TGTGCCAGCAGCTCTGGACAGGGCGGGAACACTGAAGCTTTCTTT.

The chain links TRBV13 to TRBJ1-2, with D possibly matching TRBD1 (6 bases). Trimming pared 2 bases from V and 2 bases from J, leaving 9 bases between. CDR1 and CDR2 from the germline V gene are PRHDT and FYEKMQ (reference sequence). The CDR3 runs 14 residues. CDR3 in DNA: TGTGCCAGCAGCTTATCAGGGGAGAACTATGGCTACACCTTC. This translates into CASSLSGENYGYTF.

The rearrangement joins TRBV5-7 to TRBJ1-2, with D maybe TRBD1 (6 bases). TRBV5-7 is flagged as an ORF with uncertain function. The CDR3 spans 15 residues. The V gene lost 3 bases and the J gene lost 6 bases, with 18 bases spanning the gap. In DNA form, the CDR3 reads TGTGCCAGCAGCTCCGGACAGAACTATTCGCATGGCTACACCTTC. This encodes CASSSGQNYSHGYTF.

Here the CDR3 reads CASRLRGGGGSPLHF. CDR3 DNA sequence: TGTGCCAGCAGGCTTCGGGGGGGTGGTGGTTCACCCCTCCACTTT. This chain connects TRBV5-6 to TRBJ1-6, with D perhaps TRBD1 (5 bases). This CDR3 spans 15 amino acids. The germline V and J ends were trimmed by 5 bases and 9 bases, with 18 bases remaining between them. In germline, CDR1 is SGHDT, CDR2 YYEEEE.